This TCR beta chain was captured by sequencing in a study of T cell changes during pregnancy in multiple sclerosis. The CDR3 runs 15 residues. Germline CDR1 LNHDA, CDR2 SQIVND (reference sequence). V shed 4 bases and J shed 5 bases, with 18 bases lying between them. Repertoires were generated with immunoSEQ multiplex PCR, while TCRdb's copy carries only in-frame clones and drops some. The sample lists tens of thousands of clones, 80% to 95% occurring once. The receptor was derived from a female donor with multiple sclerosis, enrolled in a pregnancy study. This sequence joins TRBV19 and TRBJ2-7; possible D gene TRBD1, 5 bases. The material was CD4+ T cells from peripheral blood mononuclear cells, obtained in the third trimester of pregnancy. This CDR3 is CASSTLRQGTHEQYF. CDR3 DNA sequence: TGTGCCAGTAGTACCCTCCGTCAGGGAACCCACGAGCAGTACTTC.